Sequencing of this TCR beta chain was carried out in a study of CD8 T cells in ankylosing spondylitis (dated 2017 in TCRdb). Concerning the study at large: The study profiled T cell receptor beta repertoires in healthy donors and ankylosing spondylitis patients to find disease-linked TCR variants. The full study cohort was made up of over 20 ankylosing spondylitis patients and 108 healthy donors. Samples of peripheral blood were taken, and for ankylosing spondylitis patients, synovial fluid was collected as well.

This clonotype came up a few times. Its antigen is unknown. The sample holds no much larger clone one base away, and base qualities are not on file. Sequencing was performed on an Illumina HiSeq 2500. Quantitative 5'-RACE with molecular barcodes was the method used to prepare the TCR beta libraries. For the original study's pipeline: To identify disease-linked TCR variants, a new computational method was used, one built on a probabilistic model of VDJ rearrangement. The raw public data were reprocessed by TCRdb itself: fastp quality trimming at Q25, MiXCR clonotype calling, in-frame beta chains only. Rows merge per CDR3 protein into single entries with the most common DNA and genes. TCRdb's processing, not the study's, gives the V and J calls here. A total of roughly 470,000 distinct CDR3 sequences appear in this sample, 25% to 30% of them only once. Under 0.9% of the sample is taken by the ten largest.

Study-level results and caveats: Some motif variants had previously been reported in the synovial fluid and blood of reactive arthritis patients, which suggests shared mechanisms of disease initiation. The disease-linked clones showed a CD8+ phenotype and occurred at relatively low frequencies in peripheral blood. Significant enrichment of the disease-linked clones was reported in matched synovial fluid samples from ankylosing spondylitis patients. Blood from ankylosing spondylitis patients appeared to be characterized by a TCR beta motif composed of about eight highly homologous amino acid variants.

V was cut back by 7 bases and J by 0 bases, leaving a gap of 9 bases between them. Spanning cysteine to phenylalanine, the CDR3 consists of 12 amino acids. Left in the record is the CDR3 DNA by itself, 36 bases read in frame from the first base. The germline V gene encodes CDR1 SQVTM and CDR2 ANQGSEA. The sequence was obtained from a male donor with ankylosing spondylitis. The receptor chain draws on TRBV29-1 and TRBJ1-2, with no D gene named confidently. The sequencing sample was made of blood, either unsorted or a sorted T cell fraction (not recorded which). DNA sequence: TGCAGCGCTCTCGCCCCTAACTATGGCTACACCTTC. Translated, this is CSALAPNYGYTF. With all but the CDR3 taken from the reference TRBV29-1 and TRBJ1-2 genes, the full variable domain is: SAVISQKPSRDICQRGTSLTIQCQVDSQVTMMFWYRQQPGQSLTLIATANQGSEATYESGFVIDKFPISRPNLTFSTLTVSNMSPEDSSIYLCSALAPNYGYTFGSGTRLTVV.